These T cell receptor beta chains were read from a single sample in a study of T cell responses to AZD1222 COVID-19 vaccine. The table came from immunoSEQ multiplex PCR; TCRdb's copy has only in-frame clones and leaves some out. Of just over 80,000 clones listed, 85% to 90% are singletons. The sample here was peripheral blood, taken on day 0 of AZD1222 vaccination. Receptors originate from an adult in good health. Both conserved end residues are part of each CDR3. D genes are given only for firm matches. Some rows have no size entry. The others give once, few or many, or a class for an expanded clone.

d_gene: NA; v_gene: TRBV7-3; abundance: NA; j_gene: TRBJ1-6; CDR3nt: TGTGCCAGCAGCCCCTTTAGGGTGTCGGATAATTCACCCCTCCACTTT; CDR3aa: CASSPFRVSDNSPLHF
d_gene: NA; v_gene: TRBV28; abundance: NA; j_gene: TRBJ1-2; CDR3nt: TGTGCCAGCTCCTTAGCCTGGGGCTCAGAAGGCTACACCTTC; CDR3aa: CASSLAWGSEGYTF
d_gene: NA; v_gene: TRBV2; abundance: once; j_gene: TRBJ1-3; CDR3nt: TGTGCCAGCAGGGGACGGCCCGAGCGAAACACCATATATTTT; CDR3aa: CASRGRPERNTIYF
d_gene: TRBD1; v_gene: TRBV6-2/TRBV6-3; abundance: NA; j_gene: TRBJ1-2; CDR3nt: TGTGCCAGCAGTTACTCGTGGACAGGGAATGGCTACACCTTC; CDR3aa: CASSYSWTGNGYTF
d_gene: TRBD2; v_gene: TRBV6-1; abundance: NA; j_gene: TRBJ2-1; CDR3nt: TGTGCCAGCAGTGAGGGACTAGCGAACAATGAGCAGTTCTTC; CDR3aa: CASSEGLANNEQFF
d_gene: TRBD1; v_gene: TRBV4-1; abundance: NA; j_gene: TRBJ1-2; CDR3nt: TGCGCCAGCAGCTACCTAGGGACAGGGGCCCATGGCTACACCTTC; CDR3aa: CASSYLGTGAHGYTF
d_gene: NA; v_gene: TRBV27; abundance: NA; j_gene: TRBJ1-4; CDR3nt: TGTGCCACCAAATCCCCTGCGGTGGGGACTACTGAAAAACTGTTTTTT; CDR3aa: CATKSPAVGTTEKLFF
d_gene: NA; v_gene: TRBV14; abundance: once; j_gene: TRBJ1-1; CDR3nt: TGTGCCAGCAGCCCGTTGAGGTATGGTGAAGCTTTCTTT; CDR3aa: CASSPLRYGEAFF
d_gene: NA; v_gene: TRBV30; abundance: few; j_gene: TRBJ2-7; CDR3nt: TGTGCCTGGATTAGGGGGGGAAACTACGAGCAGTACTTC; CDR3aa: CAWIRGGNYEQYF
d_gene: TRBD2; v_gene: TRBV3-1/TRBV3-2; abundance: NA; j_gene: TRBJ2-3; CDR3nt: TGTGCCAGCAGCCAAGTCCCAACTAGCGGGGGGCAAATGCAGTATTTT; CDR3aa: CASSQVPTSGGQMQYF
d_gene: TRBD1; v_gene: TRBV27; abundance: NA; j_gene: TRBJ1-2; CDR3nt: TGTGCCAGCAGGCCAAGAGGACAGGGTGGGGGCTACACCTTC; CDR3aa: CASRPRGQGGGYTF
d_gene: NA; v_gene: TRBV29-1; abundance: NA; j_gene: TRBJ1-2; CDR3nt: TGCAGCGCGAACACGGGAAACTATGGCTACACCTTC; CDR3aa: CSANTGNYGYTF
d_gene: NA; v_gene: TRBV30; abundance: NA; j_gene: TRBJ1-2; CDR3nt: TGTGCCTGGAGTGGACAGGTTCTGGCTAGGAGTGGCTACACCTTC; CDR3aa: CAWSGQVLARSGYTF